These T cell receptor beta chains were read from a single sample in a study of blood T cell repertoires in COVID-19. Using immunoSEQ multiplex PCR, the repertoire was profiled, and TCRdb retains in-frame clones only, with some absent. Here the sample spans a few hundred thousand clones, around 90% being singletons. Specimen: PBMCs or T cells enriched from blood (not recorded which). The receptors derive from a woman in her thirties or forties who had recovered from COVID-19. CDR3s include the opening cysteine and the closing phenylalanine or tryptophan. Each record gives: D gene, V gene, J gene, clone size, CDR3 DNA, CDR3 protein. D genes are given only for firm matches. Only part of the rows carry a size: once, few, many, or a class if the clone is expanded.

>-|TRBV6-5|TRBJ2-7|-
TGTGCCAGCAGAATAGAGCCTAGATCCTACGAGCAGTACTTC
CASRIEPRSYEQYF
>TRBD2|TRBV9|TRBJ2-1|-
TGTGCCAGCAGCGCGGGAGGACTAGTTAATGAGCAGTTCTTC
CASSAGGLVNEQFF
>TRBD1|TRBV3-1/TRBV3-2|TRBJ2-1|once
TGTGCCAGCAGCCTCAATCCGGGACAGGGGTTATCCAATGAGCAGTTCTTC
CASSLNPGQGLSNEQFF
>TRBD2|TRBV5-1|TRBJ2-2|-
TGCGCCAGCAGCTCATTCGGGGGGACTACCTCGAACACCGGGGAGCTGTTTTTT
CASSSFGGTTSNTGELFF
>-|TRBV5-1|TRBJ1-4|-
TGCGCCAGCAGCTCCACGGGTAGTGGTGAAAAACTGTTTTTT
CASSSTGSGEKLFF
>TRBD1|TRBV19|TRBJ2-7|-
TGTGCCAGTAGTCCCCGGGGACAGGGGGCACACGAGCAGTACTTC
CASSPRGQGAHEQYF
>TRBD2|TRBV19|TRBJ2-3|-
TGTGCCAGTACCTCAAGGACTAGCTTCACAGATACGCAGTATTTT
CASTSRTSFTDTQYF
>-|TRBV7-2|TRBJ2-5|once
TGTGCCAGCAGCTCTAGCCGGGCACAAGAGACCCAGTACTTC
CASSSSRAQETQYF
>TRBD1|TRBV27|TRBJ1-5|-
TGTGCCAGCAGTTCTTGGACAGGGACAAATCAGCCCCAGCATTTT
CASSSWTGTNQPQHF
>TRBD1|TRBV10-3|TRBJ1-2|-
TGTGCCATCAGGGGAGTGGGGACAGGGCTATATGGCTACACCTTC
CAIRGVGTGLYGYTF
>-|TRBV24-1|TRBJ1-1|-
TGTGCCACCAGTGATGGCAGTAACACTGAAGCTTTCTTT
CATSDGSNTEAFF
>-|TRBV3-1/TRBV3-2|TRBJ2-7|-
TGTGCCAGCACCGAAGCTTTCCCCCTGTACGAGCAGTACTTC
CASTEAFPLYEQYF
>-|TRBV4-3|TRBJ2-3|-
TGCGCCAGCAGCCAAGATTTTAGGTCAGGCACGCAGTATTTT
CASSQDFRSGTQYF
>-|TRBV7-3|TRBJ2-1|-
TGTGCCAGCAGCTTGAACTACCCAAGCTCCTACAATGAGCAGTTCTTC
CASSLNYPSSYNEQFF